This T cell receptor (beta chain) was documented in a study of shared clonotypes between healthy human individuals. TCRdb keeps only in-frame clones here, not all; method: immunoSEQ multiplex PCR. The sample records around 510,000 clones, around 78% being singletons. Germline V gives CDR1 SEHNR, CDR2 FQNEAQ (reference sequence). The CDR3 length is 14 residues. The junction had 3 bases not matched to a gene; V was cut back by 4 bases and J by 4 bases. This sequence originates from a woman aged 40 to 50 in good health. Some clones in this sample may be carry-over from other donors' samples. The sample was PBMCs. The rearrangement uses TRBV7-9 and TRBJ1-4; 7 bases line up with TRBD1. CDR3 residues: CASSSTGSNEKLFF. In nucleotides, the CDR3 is TGTGCCAGCAGCTCGACAGGGAGTAATGAAAAACTGTTTTTT.